This T cell receptor beta chain was obtained from a study of shared clonotypes between healthy human individuals. Findings of the study overall: Donor clonotype sharing was expected to depend on sequencing depth.

Memory CD4+ cells were the fraction left after CD45RA+ naive selection. Clones were read by immunoSEQ multiplex PCR, and TCRdb kept only the in-frame ones, dropping some. The sample records approximately 530,000 clones, 90% to 97% being singletons. On this clone itself: Its antigen is undetermined.

The sequenced material came from naive CD4+ T cells sorted from blood. Subset meaning: CD45RA+ positively selected. The origin of this receptor is a woman aged 25 to 39 in good health.

CDR3 coding DNA: TGTGCCAGCAGTTTCGACAGGGCTAATGAAAAACTGTTTTTT. Encoded protein: CASSFDRANEKLFF. The chain employs TRBV27 and TRBJ1-4, with TRBD1 matching 7 bases. CDR1 and CDR2 from the germline V gene are MNHEY and SMNVEV (reference sequence). The V segment lost 3 bases and the J segment 3 bases; nucleotides outside the gene matches: 1. This CDR3 is 14 amino acids long.